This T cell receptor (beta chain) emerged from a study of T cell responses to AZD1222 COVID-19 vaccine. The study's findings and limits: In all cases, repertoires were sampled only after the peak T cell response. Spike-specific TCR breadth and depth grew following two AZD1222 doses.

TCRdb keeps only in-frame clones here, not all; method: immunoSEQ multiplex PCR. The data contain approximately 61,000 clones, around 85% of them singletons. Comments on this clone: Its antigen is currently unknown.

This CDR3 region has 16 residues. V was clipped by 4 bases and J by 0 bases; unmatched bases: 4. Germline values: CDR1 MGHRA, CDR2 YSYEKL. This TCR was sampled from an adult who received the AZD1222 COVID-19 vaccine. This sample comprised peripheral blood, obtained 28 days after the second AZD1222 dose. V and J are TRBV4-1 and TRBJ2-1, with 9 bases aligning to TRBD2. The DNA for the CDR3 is TGCGCCAGCAGCCCGAGGACTAGCGCCTCCTACAATGAGCAGTTCTTC. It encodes CASSPRTSASYNEQFF.